This entry is about one TCR beta chain. The data were taken from a study of OX40 agonist ivuxolimab in advanced cancers. Across the whole study: The group had a mean age of around 60 years, ranged from about 20 to 80, and was 80% to 90% male. Partial responses were recorded for three patients, including one with hepatocellular carcinoma and two with cutaneous melanoma.

Using immunoSEQ multiplex PCR, the repertoire was profiled, and TCRdb retains in-frame clones only, with some absent. The sample lists more than 65,000 clones, around 88% occurring once. This TCR came from an adult with an advanced solid tumor such as melanoma, head and neck, liver or kidney cancer. The sequences come from CD4+ or CD8+ T cells sorted from blood, collected in a trial of the OX40 agonist ivuxolimab.

The CDR3 DNA sequence: TGTGCCAGCAGCGGGACTACAACTAATGAAAAACTGTTTTTT. Translating it yields CASSGTTTNEKLFF. The rearrangement uses TRBV5-6 and TRBJ1-4; D may be TRBD1 (5 bases). Per the germline V gene, CDR1 is SGHDT and CDR2 is YYEEEE. This CDR3 has 14 amino acids. V lost 4 bases to trimming and J lost 0 bases, with 7 bases between them.